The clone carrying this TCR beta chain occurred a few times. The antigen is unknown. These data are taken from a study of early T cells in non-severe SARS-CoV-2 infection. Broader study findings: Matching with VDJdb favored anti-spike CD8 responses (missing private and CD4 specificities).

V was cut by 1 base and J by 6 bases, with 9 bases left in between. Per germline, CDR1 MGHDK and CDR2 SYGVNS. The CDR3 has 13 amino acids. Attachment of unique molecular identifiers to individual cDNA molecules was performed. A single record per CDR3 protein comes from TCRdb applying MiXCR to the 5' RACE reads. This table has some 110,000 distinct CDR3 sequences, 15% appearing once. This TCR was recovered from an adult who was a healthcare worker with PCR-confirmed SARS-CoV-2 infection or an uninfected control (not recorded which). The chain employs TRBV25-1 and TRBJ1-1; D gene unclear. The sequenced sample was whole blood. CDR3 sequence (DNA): TGTGCCAGCAGTGAATTTGGTAGGTCTGAAGCTTTCTTT. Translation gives CASSEFGRSEAFF.